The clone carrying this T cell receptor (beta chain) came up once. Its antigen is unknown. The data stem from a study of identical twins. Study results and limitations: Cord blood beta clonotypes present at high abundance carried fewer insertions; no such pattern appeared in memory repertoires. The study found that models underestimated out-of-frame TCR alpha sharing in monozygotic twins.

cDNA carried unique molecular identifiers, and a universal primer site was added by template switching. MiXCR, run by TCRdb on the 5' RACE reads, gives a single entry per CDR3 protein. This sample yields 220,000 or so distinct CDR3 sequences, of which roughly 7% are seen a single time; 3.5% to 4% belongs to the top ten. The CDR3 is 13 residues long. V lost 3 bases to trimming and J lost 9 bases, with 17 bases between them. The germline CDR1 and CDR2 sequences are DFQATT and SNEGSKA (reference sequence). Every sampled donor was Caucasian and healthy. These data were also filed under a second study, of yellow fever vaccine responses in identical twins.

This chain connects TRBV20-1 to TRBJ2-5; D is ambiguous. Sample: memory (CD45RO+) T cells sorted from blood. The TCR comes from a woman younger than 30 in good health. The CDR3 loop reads CSASPLDTEAQYF. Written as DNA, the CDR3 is TGCAGTGCTAGCCCCCTGGATACGGAAGCCCAGTACTTC.